This T cell receptor (beta chain) comes out of a study of T cell repertoires in cytomegalovirus infection. Overall study context: Public signatures in TCR beta pointed to CMV infection and matching HLA type. Overall study findings and caveats: The cumulative frequency of public TCR beta families distinguished individuals who carried CMV together with the relevant HLA.

Details on this clonotype: Its antigen remains unidentified.

The CDR3 has 17 residues. Germline loops: CDR1 SGHKS, CDR2 YYEKEE (reference sequence). V was trimmed by 2 bases and J by 2 bases, leaving 18 bases between them. TCRdb reanalysed the reads using MiXCR and keeps one entry per CDR3 protein. Altogether 250,000 to 350,000 distinct CDR3 sequences are present, roughly 26% being singletons, with the ten largest covering 11% to 15%. V usage is TRBV5-5 and J usage is TRBJ2-3; possibly TRBD2 for D (7 bases). This receptor was taken from a human donor in good health (CMV status not recorded). Some clones in this sample may be carry-over from other donors' samples. Material: PBMCs. CDR3 in DNA: TGTGCCAGCAGCTTAAGGGGGAGGGTAGAATCCACAGATACGCAGTATTTT. It codes for CASSLRGRVESTDTQYF. Full variable domain (missing parts from reference TRBV5-5 and TRBJ2-3): DAGVTQSPTHLIKTRGQQVTLRCSPISGHKSVSWYQQVLGQGPQFIFQYYEKEERGRGNFPDRFSARQFPNYSSELNVNALLLGDSALYLCASSLRGRVESTDTQYFGPGTRLTVL.